Listed below are T cell receptor beta chains from one sample, sequenced in a study of T-cell reconstitution after alpha-beta-depleted transplantation in children. TCRdb used MiXCR to reprocess the PCR reads, holding one entry per CDR3 protein. The table lists fewer than 700,000 distinct CDR3 sequences, approximately 13% of them singletons. The sample here was PBMCs, mostly from graft donor cells, taken 360 days after TCRalphabeta/CD19-depleted stem cell transplant. These receptors all stem from a male patient between 5 and 17 years old who had a stem cell transplant for acute myeloid leukemia, so the T cells may come from the graft donor. The CDR3 runs from the conserved cysteine through the conserved F or W. D genes are given only for firm matches. Clone size is not always given. Where it is, it says once, few, many or a class for expanded clones.

TRBV27,.,TRBJ2-3,few,TGTGCCAGCAGTTTATCTCAGGGCACAGATACGCAGTATTTT,CASSLSQGTDTQYF
TRBV30,.,TRBJ1-5,many,TGTGCCTGGAGTGTGGAAAGTCAGCCCCAGCATTTT,CAWSVESQPQHF
TRBV29-1,.,TRBJ2-5,many,TGCAGCGCCGCCGGAGAGGTCCGCTTACAAGAGACCCAGTACTTC,CSAAGEVRLQETQYF
TRBV4-3,TRBD2,TRBJ2-7,few,TGCGCCAGCAGCCAAGGTATGGGGAGCGGGACCTACGAGCAGTACTTC,CASSQGMGSGTYEQYF
TRBV12-3/TRBV12-4,TRBD1,TRBJ1-3,.,TGTGCCAGCAGTGACACAGGGGGTGGTGGAAACACCATATATTTT,CASSDTGGGGNTIYF
TRBV29-1,TRBD1,TRBJ2-7,many,TGCAGCGCACAGGGGGTCTCCTACGAGCAGTACTTC,CSAQGVSYEQYF
TRBV4-3,.,TRBJ2-7,.,TGCGCCAGCAGCCAGGGGGACACTCCCTACGAGCAGTACTTC,CASSQGDTPYEQYF
TRBV4-3,TRBD2,TRBJ2-1,many,TGCGCCAGCAGCCAAGCGACTAGCGTTAGGGGGAATGAGCAGTTCTTC,CASSQATSVRGNEQFF
TRBV20-1,TRBD2,TRBJ2-5,.,TGCAGTGCTAAGGGGACTAGCGGGAGGGCCTGGGAGACCCAGTACTTC,CSAKGTSGRAWETQYF
TRBV9,.,TRBJ2-2,many,TGTGCCAGCAGCGTAGTAGTAGCGTCGGAGCCTCGCTACACCGGGGAGCTGTTTTTT,CASSVVVASEPRYTGELFF
TRBV19,TRBD2,TRBJ2-1,.,TGTGCCAGTAGTATCCCCCCAACTAGCGGGAGGGAGGCCGATGAGCAGTTCTTC,CASSIPPTSGREADEQFF
TRBV29-1,.,TRBJ2-7,.,TGCAGCGTTGAGACGGATTTTTACTCCTACGAGCAGTACTTC,CSVETDFYSYEQYF
TRBV24-1,.,TRBJ1-1,.,TGTGCCACCAGTGACGTTGATTCGCGGGGTAGAACTGAAGCTTTCTTT,CATSDVDSRGRTEAFF
TRBV29-1,.,TRBJ2-1,many,TGCAGCGTTGAGGCTATACAGGGAAATGAGCAGTTCTTC,CSVEAIQGNEQFF
TRBV28,.,TRBJ2-7,few,TGTGCCAGCAGTTTAGGGCCCCGGACCGCCTACGAGCAGTACTTC,CASSLGPRTAYEQYF
TRBV5-6,.,TRBJ2-1,few,TGTGCCAGCAGCTTGTTTTGGGTTGGTCGTCGGGTCTTC,CASSLFWVGRRVF
TRBV20-1,.,TRBJ2-7,few,TGCAGTGCTGCCTCATACCCCGGGGGATCCTCCTACGAGCAGTACTTC,CSAASYPGGSSYEQYF
TRBV11-2,.,TRBJ2-7,.,TGTGCCAGCAGCGTCAGAACTTGGCGGGCAGCCTACGAGCAGTACTTC,CASSVRTWRAAYEQYF
TRBV29-1,TRBD2,TRBJ2-1,.,TGCAGCGTAGGTCCGGGACTAGCGGTTGAGCAGTTCTTC,CSVGPGLAVEQFF
TRBV28,.,TRBJ1-1,few,TGTGCCAGCAGTTACCGCAGGGAAATAAGTGAAGCTTTCTTT,CASSYRREISEAFF
TRBV7-6,.,TRBJ2-1,many,TGTGCCAGCAGCCCGCGGGGGCAGCAGTACAATGAGCAGTTCTTC,CASSPRGQQYNEQFF
TRBV28,.,TRBJ1-3,few,TGTGCCAGCAGGACCCCAAACACCATATATTTT,CASRTPNTIYF
TRBV6-2/TRBV6-3,TRBD2,TRBJ2-1,.,TGTGCCAGCAGCCAGACTAGCGCCGTCATCTCCTACAATGAGCAGTTCTTC,CASSQTSAVISYNEQFF
TRBV10-3,TRBD2,TRBJ2-1,.,TGTGCCATCAGCGTGGGACAGCCGGGACTAGCGGGACGAAATGAGCAGTTCTTC,CAISVGQPGLAGRNEQFF
TRBV9,.,TRBJ2-5,few,TGTGCCAGCAGCGTAGCAGACGGGCGGACCCCGGAGACCCAGTACTTC,CASSVADGRTPETQYF
TRBV12-3/TRBV12-4,TRBD1,TRBJ2-7,many,TGTGCCAGCAGTTTGCGGACAGGGGGCTACGAGCAGTACTTC,CASSLRTGGYEQYF
TRBV29-1,.,TRBJ1-1,.,TGCAGCGTTGATCGGACGAACACTGAAGCTTTCTTT,CSVDRTNTEAFF
TRBV30,TRBD1,TRBJ1-1,many,TGTGCCTGGAACAGGGGGCTCACTGAAGCTTTCTTT,CAWNRGLTEAFF
TRBV20-1,.,TRBJ1-1,few,TGCAGTGCTAATTGGCTGACGAGGAGCAACACTGAAGCTTTCTTT,CSANWLTRSNTEAFF
TRBV28,TRBD2,TRBJ2-1,many,TGTGCCAGCAGTTTATGGGGAGGGGACTACAATGAGCAGTTCTTC,CASSLWGGDYNEQFF
TRBV20-1,.,TRBJ2-3,many,TGCAGTGCAGGGACGGGCACAGATACGCAGTATTTT,CSAGTGTDTQYF
TRBV2,TRBD2,TRBJ2-4,few,TGTGCCAACGGACTAGCGGGAGCCGGAGGAAACATTCAGTACTTC,CANGLAGAGGNIQYF
TRBV6-6,TRBD1,TRBJ1-1,.,TGTGCCAGCAGGGACAGGGCCCCTGAAGCTTTCTTT,CASRDRAPEAFF
TRBV12-3/TRBV12-4,TRBD2,TRBJ2-5,few,TGTGCCAGCAGTTTAAATGTAGCGGGAGGTCGAGGAGAGACCCAGTACTTC,CASSLNVAGGRGETQYF
TRBV30,.,TRBJ2-3,.,TGTGCCTGGATCCAAGGACAGCCCACAGATACGCAGTATTTT,CAWIQGQPTDTQYF
TRBV15,TRBD2,TRBJ2-4,few,TGTGCGACCCTCGACTGGGGGGGAGCCAAAAACATTCAGTACTTC,CATLDWGGAKNIQYF
TRBV20-1,TRBD2,TRBJ2-2,many,TGCAGTGCTTATCCGGGGAAGAGACTAGCGTCCCGCCCGAACACCGGGGAGCTGTTTTTT,CSAYPGKRLASRPNTGELFF
TRBV30,.,TRBJ2-5,few,TGTGCCTGGAGTGTAGGTAGCAGGGTGAGAGAGACCCAGTACTTC,CAWSVGSRVRETQYF
TRBV7-2,TRBD2,TRBJ2-1,.,TGTGCCAGCAGCCTTAGACTAGCGGGAGGGTTTAATGAGCAGTTCTTC,CASSLRLAGGFNEQFF
TRBV4-3,.,TRBJ2-7,few,TGCGCCAGCAGCCAAGATAGGGGATTCTACGAGCAGTACTTC,CASSQDRGFYEQYF
TRBV5-1,TRBD1,TRBJ1-6,.,TGCGCCAGCAGCTCATCCCCCGGGACAGGAGATTCACCCCTCCACTTT,CASSSSPGTGDSPLHF
TRBV28,.,TRBJ2-3,.,TGTGCCAGCAGCCCCCTCGGGGCGCTCACAGATACGCAGTATTTT,CASSPLGALTDTQYF
TRBV28,.,TRBJ2-3,few,TGTGCCAGCAGATCGTGGGGGGGCCCAGATACGCAGTATTTT,CASRSWGGPDTQYF
TRBV27,.,TRBJ2-1,.,TGTGCCAGCAGTTTGGGACGGCCTCCCAATGAGCAGTTCTTC,CASSLGRPPNEQFF
TRBV5-1,.,TRBJ2-3,few,TGCGCCAGTCACGGAGGGGGAGGGCAGTATTTT,CASHGGGGQYF
TRBV3-1,.,TRBJ2-2,.,TGTGCCAGCAGCCAAGTTGCGGGGAGAAGCACCGGGGAGCTGTTTTTT,CASSQVAGRSTGELFF